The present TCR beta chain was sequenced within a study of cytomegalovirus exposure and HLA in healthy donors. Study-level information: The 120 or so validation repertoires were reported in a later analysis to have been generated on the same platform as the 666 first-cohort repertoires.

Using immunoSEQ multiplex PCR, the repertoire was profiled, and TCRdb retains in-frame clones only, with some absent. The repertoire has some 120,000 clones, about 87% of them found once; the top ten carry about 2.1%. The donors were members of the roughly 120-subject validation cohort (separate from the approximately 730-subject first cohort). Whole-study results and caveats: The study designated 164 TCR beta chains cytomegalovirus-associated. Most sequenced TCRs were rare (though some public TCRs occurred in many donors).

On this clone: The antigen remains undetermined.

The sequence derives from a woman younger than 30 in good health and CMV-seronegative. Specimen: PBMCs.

The CDR3 sequence is CASSFPGQGLFGYTF. CDR3 bases: TGTGCCAGCAGCTTTCCGGGACAGGGGTTGTTTGGCTACACCTTC. The chain has TRBV7-2 and TRBJ1-2; 10 positions agree with TRBD1. Trimming at V came to 3 bases and at J to 7 bases, leaving 8 bases not matched to a gene. CDR3 length: 15 amino acids. The V gene's germline CDR1 is SGHTA and CDR2 FQGNSA.